This T cell receptor (beta chain) appears in the sequencing data of a study of T cells in Graves' hyperthyroidism and ophthalmopathy (dated 2019 in TCRdb). About the full investigation: Peripheral blood was sampled at the time of initial diagnosis, prior to any treatment. A discovery cohort of approximately 100 patients, roughly 40 with Graves' ophthalmopathy and about 58 with stable Graves' hyperthyroidism, was used to find distinguishing TCR V-J signatures. After sampling, hyperthyroidism patients received methimazole starting at 30 mg daily, and ophthalmopathy patients received high-dose intravenous methylprednisolone. According to the paper, TCR Vbeta CDR3 sequencing was carried out on 120 to 150 peripheral blood samples, which came from under 50 ophthalmopathy, some 73 hyperthyroidism and some 17 progressor patients. For training and testing, the 100 or so patients in the discovery cohort were randomly divided in a 7:3 ratio. Thyroid tissue and blood T-cell repertoires from six Graves' hyperthyroidism patients were also compared in the study. Whether ophthalmopathy could be predicted prospectively was tested in an independent validation cohort made up of under 20 hyperthyroidism patients plus 17 patients who later progressed to ophthalmopathy.

A patient counted as having stable Graves' hyperthyroidism if no progression to ophthalmopathy occurred over 18 months of follow-up. Hyperthyroidism patients were newly diagnosed, with disease duration under 2 months, and aged 18 to 65 years. Any patient with an uncontrolled infection, another autoimmune disease, pregnancy or lactation was excluded. Diagnoses relied on clinical symptoms, serum thyroxine and TRAb, thyroid ultrasound and orbital computed tomography. Ficoll-Paque density gradient centrifugation was used to isolate PBMCs from under 11 ml of fresh peripheral blood. Total RNA was extracted with Trizol reagent, and quality was checked on an Agilent 2100 Bioanalyzer. Overall results and qualifications from the work: In validation, progression to ophthalmopathy was predicted by the model with approximately 67% sensitivity and around 76% specificity, a median of 6.5 months before onset. A 13 V-J signature model separated ophthalmopathy from stable hyperthyroidism, with 87.88% sensitivity and 81.08% specificity in cross-validation and 80%/75% in testing. Blood samples also contained most of the expanded thyroid clonotypes (frequency above 0.001), which suggests that blood repertoires may reflect thyroid immune responses. Sample size was not statistically predetermined, and blinding of investigators to group allocation was not performed.

This clonotype has a count of ten or more. There is no known antigen for this receptor. No base quality values were provided; no much bigger clone lies one nucleotide off. In the germline V gene, CDR1 corresponds to MNHNS and CDR2 to SASEGT. From cysteine to phenylalanine, the CDR3 is 15 amino acids long. Only the CDR3 part of the read is kept: 45 bases, read in frame from the first base. V and J are truncated by 5 bases and 0 bases respectively, leaving an intervening sequence of 11 bases. The TCR beta CDR3 regions were amplified from RNA transcripts. A first-round RT-PCR of the TCR CDR3 used the HTBI primer set with the Qiagen OneStep RT-PCR kit. The libraries were constructed in a second round of multiplex PCR and then size-selected and purified. Libraries were sequenced paired-end with 100 bp reads on an Illumina HiSeq2000. In the paper's pipeline: SOAPnuke was used to process the raw data, with reads discarded if the reads contained adapters or uncalled bases, had a mean Phred below 15, or lacked an exact constant-primer or identifier match. High-quality paired reads were merged using COPE v1.2.5, and each unique nucleotide sequence was defined as a clonotype. Clonotypes were aligned to IMGT TRBV, TRBD and TRBJ reference segments using MiTCR v1.1. Analysis was restricted to V-J combinations with a frequency above 0.0001, which covered roughly 99% of repertoires. A TCS score was defined as the ratio of F50 (clonal expansion) to E x V (chaos), with BLOSUM62-based TCRdist applied between CDR3 peptides within each V-J. Welch's t-statistics and random forest reduced fewer than 550 V-J features to about 13, which were used in a naive Bayes classifier (R e1071). The Morisita-Horn index was used to measure how similar the thyroid and blood repertoires were. Through fastp at Q25 and MiXCR, TCRdb rebuilt clones from the public reads, retaining in-frame beta chains. Merged by CDR3 protein, the rows form single entries marked with the most common genes and DNA. In this record, the V and J calls reflect TCRdb's handling and not the investigators' own analysis. Across this sample there are hundreds of thousands of distinct CDR3 sequences, with roughly 40% seen only once. The top ten constitute 7.5% to 9.5% of the sample.

Source material: blood. This receptor was taken from a man aged 18 to 30 with Graves' hyperthyroidism. Rearrangement joined TRBV6-1 to TRBJ1-5; the D gene is perhaps TRBD1, from 6 matching bases. The DNA sequence is given as TGTGCCAGCAGTCCAGGGGATCGTAGCAATCAGCCCCAGCATTTT. This codes for CASSPGDRSNQPQHF.